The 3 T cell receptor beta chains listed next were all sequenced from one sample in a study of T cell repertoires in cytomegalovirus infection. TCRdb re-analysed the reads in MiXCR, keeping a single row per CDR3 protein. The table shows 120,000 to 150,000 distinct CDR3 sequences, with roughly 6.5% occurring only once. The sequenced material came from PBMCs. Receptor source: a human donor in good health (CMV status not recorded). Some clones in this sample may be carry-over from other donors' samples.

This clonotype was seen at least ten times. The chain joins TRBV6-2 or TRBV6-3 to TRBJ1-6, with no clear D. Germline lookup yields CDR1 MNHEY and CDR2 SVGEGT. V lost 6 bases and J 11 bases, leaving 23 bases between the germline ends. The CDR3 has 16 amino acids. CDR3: CASSSPRGSRSPPLHF. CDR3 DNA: TGTGCCAGCAGCTCGCCACGGGGTTCAAGGTCACCACCCCTCCACTTT.

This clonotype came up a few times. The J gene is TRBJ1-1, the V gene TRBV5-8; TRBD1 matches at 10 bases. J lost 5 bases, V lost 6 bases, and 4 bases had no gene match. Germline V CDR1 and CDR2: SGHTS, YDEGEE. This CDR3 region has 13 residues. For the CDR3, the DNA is TGTGCCAGCACCGACAGGGGGCTGACTGAAGCTTTCTTT. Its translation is CASTDRGLTEAFF.

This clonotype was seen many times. The CDR3 region has the DNA TGTGCCAGCAGCCGTACTAGAGCTAGCACAGATACGCAGTATTTT. It encodes CASSRTRASTDTQYF. This chain links TRBV7-2 with TRBJ2-3; tentatively, D is TRBD2 (5 bases). Trimming left V 5 bases short and J 0 bases short, with 12 bases between. Germline assignment: CDR1 SGHTA and CDR2 FQGNSA. The CDR3 runs 15 residues.